The clone carrying this T cell receptor beta chain was observed a handful of times. The antigen remains unidentified. TCRdb reanalysed the 5' RACE reads using MiXCR and keeps one entry per CDR3 protein. The sample has 300,000 to 350,000 distinct CDR3 sequences, about 9.9% seen once. V shed 2 bases and J shed 1 base, with 10 bases lying between them. The length of the CDR3 is 15 residues. Germline V gene data show CDR1 as LGHNA and CDR2 as YNFKEQ. The data belong to a study of CD8 T cells in ankylosing spondylitis. Study findings and constraints: Earlier authors reported some of these motif variants in reactive arthritis synovial fluid and blood.

The clonotype was recovered from a female donor with ankylosing spondylitis or in good health (not recorded which). V is TRBV4-2 and J is TRBJ2-3, with D possibly being TRBD1 (6 bases). The sample consisted of blood, either unsorted or a sorted T cell fraction (not recorded which). For the CDR3, the DNA is TGTGCCAGCAGCCAACAGGGGCAAGGCACAGATACGCAGTATTTT. This encodes CASSQQGQGTDTQYF.